This TCR beta chain came from a study of blood T cells in healthy people across ages. Study results and limitations: Researchers deemed the diversity estimates from one million T cells underestimates. Strong correlation was found linking TCR beta diversity to naive T cell percentage.

This clonotype was seen only a few times. Its cognate antigen is unknown. The use of a sample-barcoded 5' primer and a J-beta primer mix characterized a second PCR of roughly 6 to 11 cycles. Through a template-switch adaptor with 12 random nucleotides, each cDNA molecule received a tag. TCRdb called the 5' RACE reads again in MiXCR, with one record for every CDR3 protein. The sample has 630,000 or so distinct CDR3 sequences; approximately 30% are singletons. Peripheral blood from each donor was collected in a volume of about 10 milliliters. Sequencing used blood. The receptor was isolated from a woman aged 80 or over in good health.

CDR3 residues: CASSPRGRATEAFF. CDR3 in DNA: TGTGCCAGCTCACCACGGGGCAGGGCCACTGAAGCTTTCTTT. The rearrangement links TRBV18 to TRBJ1-1; possible D gene TRBD1, 5 bases. V lost 1 base and J 4 bases, leaving 10 bases between the germline ends. CDR1 and CDR2 from the germline V gene are KGHSH and LQKENI. The CDR3 is made up of 14 amino acids.